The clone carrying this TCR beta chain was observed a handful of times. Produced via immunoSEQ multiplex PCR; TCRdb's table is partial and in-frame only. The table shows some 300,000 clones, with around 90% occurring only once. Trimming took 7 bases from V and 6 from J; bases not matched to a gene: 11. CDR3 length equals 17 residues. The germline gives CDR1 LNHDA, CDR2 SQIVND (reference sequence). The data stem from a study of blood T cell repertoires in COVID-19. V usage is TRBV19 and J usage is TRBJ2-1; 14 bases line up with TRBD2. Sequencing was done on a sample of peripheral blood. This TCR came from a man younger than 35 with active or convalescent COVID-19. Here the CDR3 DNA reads TGTGCCAGTAACCTGAGACTAGCGGGAGGGCCGGGCAATGAGCAGTTCTTC. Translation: CASNLRLAGGPGNEQFF.